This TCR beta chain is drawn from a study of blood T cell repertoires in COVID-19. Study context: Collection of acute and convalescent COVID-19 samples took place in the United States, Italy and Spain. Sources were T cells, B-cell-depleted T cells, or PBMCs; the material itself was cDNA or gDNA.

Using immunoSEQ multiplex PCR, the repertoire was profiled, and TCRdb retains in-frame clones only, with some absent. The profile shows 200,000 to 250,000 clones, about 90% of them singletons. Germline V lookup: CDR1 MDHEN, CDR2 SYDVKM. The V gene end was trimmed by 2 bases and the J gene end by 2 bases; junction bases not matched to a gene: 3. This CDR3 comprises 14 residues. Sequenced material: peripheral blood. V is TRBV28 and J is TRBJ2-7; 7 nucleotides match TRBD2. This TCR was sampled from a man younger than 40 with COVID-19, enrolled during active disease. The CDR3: CASSLRRETYEQYF. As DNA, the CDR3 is TGTGCCAGCAGTTTACGGCGGGAGACCTACGAGCAGTACTTC.